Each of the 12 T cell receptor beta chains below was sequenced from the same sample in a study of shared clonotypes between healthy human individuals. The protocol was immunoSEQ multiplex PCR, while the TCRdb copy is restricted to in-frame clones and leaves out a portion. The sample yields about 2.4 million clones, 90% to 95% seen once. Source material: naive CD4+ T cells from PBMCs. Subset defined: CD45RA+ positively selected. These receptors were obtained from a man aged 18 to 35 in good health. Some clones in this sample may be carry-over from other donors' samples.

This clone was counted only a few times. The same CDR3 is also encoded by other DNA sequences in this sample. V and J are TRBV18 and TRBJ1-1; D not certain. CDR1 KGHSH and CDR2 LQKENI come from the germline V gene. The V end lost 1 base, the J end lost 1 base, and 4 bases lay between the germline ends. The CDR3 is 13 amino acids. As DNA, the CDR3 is TGTGCCAGCTCACCACTGGGGAACACTGAAGCTTTCTTT. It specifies CASSPLGNTEAFF.

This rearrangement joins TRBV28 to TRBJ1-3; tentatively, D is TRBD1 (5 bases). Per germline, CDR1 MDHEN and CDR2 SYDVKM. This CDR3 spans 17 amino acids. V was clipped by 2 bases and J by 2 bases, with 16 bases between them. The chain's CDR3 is CASSLNPIGEAGNTIYF. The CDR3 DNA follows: TGTGCCAGCAGTTTAAACCCGATAGGGGAAGCTGGAAACACCATATATTTT.

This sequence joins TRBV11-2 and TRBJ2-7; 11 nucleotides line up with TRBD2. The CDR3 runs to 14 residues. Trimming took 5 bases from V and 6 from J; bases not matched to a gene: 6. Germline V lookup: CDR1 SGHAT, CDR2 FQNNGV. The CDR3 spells CASSPIAGGGEQYF. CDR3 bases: TGTGCCAGCAGCCCCATAGCGGGAGGGGGCGAGCAGTACTTC.

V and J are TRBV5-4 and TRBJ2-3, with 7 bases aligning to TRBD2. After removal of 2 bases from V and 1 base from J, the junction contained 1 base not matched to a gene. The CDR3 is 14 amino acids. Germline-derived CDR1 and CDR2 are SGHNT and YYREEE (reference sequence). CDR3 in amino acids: CASSLREGTDTQYF. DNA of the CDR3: TGTGCCAGCAGCTTACGGGAGGGCACAGATACGCAGTATTTT.

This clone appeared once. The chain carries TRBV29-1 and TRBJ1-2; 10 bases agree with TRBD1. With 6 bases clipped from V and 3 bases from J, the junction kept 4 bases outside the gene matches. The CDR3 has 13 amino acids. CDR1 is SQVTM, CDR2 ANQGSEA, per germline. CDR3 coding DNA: TGCAGCGTAGACAGGGGGCGAGACTATGGCTACACCTTC. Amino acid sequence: CSVDRGRDYGYTF.

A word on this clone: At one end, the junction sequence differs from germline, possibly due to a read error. The CDR3 spells CASSPYRDKTLF. In DNA, the CDR3 is TGTGCCAGCAGCCCATACCGGGACAAAACACTCTTC. The V gene is TRBV7-9, the J gene TRBJ2-1; maybe TRBD1 (6 bases). The CDR3 is 12 amino acids. Germline CDR1 SEHNR, CDR2 FQNEAQ (reference sequence).

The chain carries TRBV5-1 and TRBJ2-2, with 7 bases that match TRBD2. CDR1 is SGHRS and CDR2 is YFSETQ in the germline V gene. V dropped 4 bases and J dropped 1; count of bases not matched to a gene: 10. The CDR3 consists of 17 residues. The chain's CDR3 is CASSLPEGGGNTGELFF. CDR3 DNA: TGCGCCAGCAGCCTACCCGAAGGCGGGGGGAACACCGGGGAGCTGTTTTTT. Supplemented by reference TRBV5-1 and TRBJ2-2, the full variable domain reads KAGVTQTPRYLIKTRGQQVTLSCSPISGHRSVSWYQQTPGQGLQFLFEYFSETQRNKGNFPGRFSGRQFSNSRSEMNVSTLELGDSALYLCASSLPEGGGNTGELFFGEGSRLTVL.

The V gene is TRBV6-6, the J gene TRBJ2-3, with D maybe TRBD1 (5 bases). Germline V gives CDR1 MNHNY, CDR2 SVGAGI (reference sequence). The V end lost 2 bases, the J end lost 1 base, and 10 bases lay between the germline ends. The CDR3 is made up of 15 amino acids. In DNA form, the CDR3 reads TGTGCCAGCAGTTACCCACCGACAGGCACAGATACGCAGTATTTT. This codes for CASSYPPTGTDTQYF.

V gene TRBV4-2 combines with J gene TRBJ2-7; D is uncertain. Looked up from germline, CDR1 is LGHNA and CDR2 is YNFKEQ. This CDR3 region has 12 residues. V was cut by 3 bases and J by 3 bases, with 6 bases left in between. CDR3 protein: CASSQTGYEQYF. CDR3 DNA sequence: TGTGCCAGCAGCCAGACGGGCTACGAGCAGTACTTC.

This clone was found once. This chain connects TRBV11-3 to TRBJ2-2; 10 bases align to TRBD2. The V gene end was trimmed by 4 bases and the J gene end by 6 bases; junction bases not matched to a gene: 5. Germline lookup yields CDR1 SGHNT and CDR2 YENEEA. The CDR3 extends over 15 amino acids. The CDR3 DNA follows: TGTGCCAGCAGCTCAATAGCGGGAGGTGCCGGGGAGCTGTTTTTT. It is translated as CASSSIAGGAGELFF.

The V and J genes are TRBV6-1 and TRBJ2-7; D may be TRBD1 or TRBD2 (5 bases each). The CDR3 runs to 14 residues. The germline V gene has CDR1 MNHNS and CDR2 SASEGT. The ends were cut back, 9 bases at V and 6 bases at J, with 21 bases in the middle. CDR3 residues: CASRVGHPGTEQYF. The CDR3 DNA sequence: TGTGCCAGTAGAGTCGGCCACCCAGGGACCGAGCAGTACTTC.

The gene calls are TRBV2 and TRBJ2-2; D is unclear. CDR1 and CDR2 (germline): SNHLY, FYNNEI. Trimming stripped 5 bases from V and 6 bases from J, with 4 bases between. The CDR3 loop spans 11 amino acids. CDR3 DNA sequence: TGTGCCAGCAGTTATGCCGGGGAGCTGTTTTTT. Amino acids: CASSYAGELFF.